The present TCR beta chain was sequenced within a study of glioma-infiltrating T cells. Comments on this clonotype: Its cognate antigen is unknown.

Study-level findings and limits: Very few CDR3 sequences were shared between tissue and blood.

Amplification of TCR alpha and beta CDR3 regions from RNA used iRepertoire nested multiplex PCR. Input was roughly 100-450 ng of tissue mRNA or PBMC total RNA. TCRdb passed the multiplex PCR reads through MiXCR, listing each CDR3 protein once. The sample includes over 650 distinct CDR3 sequences, about a sixth of them seen just once. This TCR came from a human donor with low-grade glioma or glioblastoma, undergoing nonglioma brain surgery, or in good health (not recorded which). Sequences were obtained from glioma tissue, nonneoplastic brain tissue, or PBMCs (not recorded which).

The CDR3 nucleotides read TGTGCTAGAAGTGAACAGGGAGGGGGAAACATTCAGTACTTC. It translates to CARSEQGGGNIQYF. J is TRBJ2-4 and V is TRBV12-3 or TRBV12-4, with D perhaps TRBD2 (7 bases). The CDR3 sequence is 14 residues long.